This T cell receptor (beta chain) is from a study of OX40 agonist ivuxolimab in advanced cancers. V dropped 7 bases and J dropped 5; count of bases not matched to a gene: 8. CDR3 length: 14 amino acids. Germline CDR1 and CDR2: SQVTM and ANQGSEA. Libraries were prepared by immunoSEQ multiplex PCR; TCRdb keeps only in-frame clonotypes and omits some of them. This sample has approximately 32,000 clones; around 90% occur once, and the top ten carry roughly 53%. Here the sequenced sample was CD4+ or CD8+ T cells sorted from blood, taken in a trial of the OX40 agonist ivuxolimab. This clonotype originated in an adult with an advanced solid tumor such as melanoma, head and neck, liver or kidney cancer. The V call is TRBV29-1, the J call TRBJ1-4, with 9 positions matching TRBD1. In DNA form, the CDR3 reads TGCAGCGCGTGGGGACAGGGACCAAATGAAAAACTGTTTTTT. It translates to CSAWGQGPNEKLFF.